Listed here are 32 T cell receptor beta chains from one sample, sequenced in a study of response to subunit inactivated influenza vaccine. A single record per CDR3 protein comes from TCRdb applying MiXCR to the RT-PCR reads. The data contain a few hundred thousand distinct CDR3 sequences, 7.2% of them singletons. The sample here was PBMCs from blood, taken less than 30 months after vaccination. The receptor source for this set is a man aged 45 to 70 who received an inactivated influenza vaccine.

This clonotype was counted many times. The chain employs TRBV4-1 and TRBJ2-5; 9 bases fit TRBD2. J lost 3 bases, V lost 1 base, and 0 bases had no gene match. In germline, CDR1 is MGHRA, CDR2 YSYEKL. CDR3 length equals 14 residues. The CDR3 DNA reads TGCGCCAGCAGCCAAGGACTAGCGGAAGAGACCCAGTACTTC. It codes for CASSQGLAEETQYF.

This clonotype has a handful of counts. The chain links TRBV5-1 to TRBJ2-2; D is perhaps TRBD2 (6 bases). The CDR3 is 14 residues long. Germline CDR1 SGHRS, CDR2 YFSETQ. Trimming took off 6 bases at V and 4 bases at J, with 13 bases between the two ends. The CDR3 coding sequence is TGCGCCAGCAACCGGGACTTATCCACCGGGGAGCTGTTTTTT. Its translation: CASNRDLSTGELFF.

This clonotype was observed a handful of times. V is TRBV2 and J is TRBJ2-1, with 8 bases matching TRBD1. Losses at the gene ends were 6 bases for V and 2 bases for J; bases not matched to a gene: 3. CDR1 is SNHLY and CDR2 is FYNNEI in the germline V gene. CDR3 length: 14 amino acids. CDR3 loop: CASRTGDPYNEQFF. Here the CDR3 DNA reads TGTGCCAGCAGGACAGGGGATCCCTACAATGAGCAGTTCTTC.

This clonotype was seen a few times. J is TRBJ1-1 and V is TRBV6-6, with 7 bases aligning to TRBD1. Germline V gene sequence: CDR1 MNHNY, CDR2 SVGAGI (reference sequence). The CDR3 is 13 amino acids. The V gene end was trimmed by 5 bases and the J gene end by 7 bases; junction bases not matched to a gene: 7. CDR3 loop: CASSTTQGIEAFF. Here the CDR3 DNA reads TGTGCCAGCAGTACTACACAGGGGATTGAAGCTTTCTTT.

This chain connects TRBV5-5 to TRBJ2-3, with 14 nucleotides matching TRBD2. CDR1 is SGHKS, CDR2 YYEKEE, per germline (reference sequence). Trimming removed 5 bases from V and 6 bases from J; junction bases left unmatched: 2. This CDR3 comprises 14 residues. The CDR3 protein is CASRTSGRDDTQYF. The DNA for the CDR3 is TGTGCCAGCAGGACTAGCGGGAGGGACGATACGCAGTATTTT.

The chain is built from TRBV2 and TRBJ2-7; tentative D call: TRBD2 (5 bases). The CDR3 covers 13 residues. The germline gives CDR1 SNHLY, CDR2 FYNNEI. V was shortened by 8 bases and J by 4 bases, with 15 bases between the two germline ends. The CDR3 is CASGERELYEQYF. The CDR3 region has the DNA TGTGCCAGCGGGGAGAGGGAGCTTTACGAGCAGTACTTC. Variable domain in full (rest from reference TRBV2 and TRBJ2-7): EPEVTQTPSHQVTQMGQEVILRCVPISNHLYFYWYRQILGQKVEFLVSFYNNEISEKSEIFDDQFSVERPDGSNFTLKIRSTKLEDSAMYFCASGERELYEQYFGPGTRLTVT.

This clonotype was found many times. The rearrangement joins TRBV5-6 to TRBJ1-1; D gene unclear. The CDR3 totals 11 residues. Trimming took off 3 bases at V and 1 base at J, with 1 base between the two ends. Germline CDR1 is SGHDT and CDR2 is YYEEEE. CDR3 bases: TGTGCCAGCAGCTGGAACACTGAAGCTTTCTTT. Its translation: CASSWNTEAFF.

This clonotype was seen repeatedly, ten times or more. V usage is TRBV7-9 and J usage is TRBJ2-1; D possibly uses TRBD1 or TRBD2 (5 bases each). Trimming removed 2 bases at V and 10 bases at J, with 15 bases between. Germline CDR1 is SEHNR and CDR2 is FQNEAQ (reference sequence). The CDR3 runs to 14 residues. CDR3 protein: CASSLLVRDHEQFF. CDR3 DNA: TGTGCCAGCAGCTTATTGGTAAGGGACCACGAGCAGTTCTTC. Looking up the rest from reference TRBV7-9 and TRBJ2-1 gives the full variable domain: DTGVSQNPRHKITKRGQNVTFRCDPISEHNRLYWYRQTLGQGPEFLTYFQNEAQLEKSRLLSDRFSAERPKGSFSTLEIQRTEQGDSAMYLCASSLLVRDHEQFFGPGTRLTVL.

J is TRBJ2-3 and V is TRBV5-6, with a possible D match to TRBD1 (5 bases). Between the trimmed V and J ends, which lost 4 bases and 0 bases, there was a span of 18 bases. CDR3 length: 17 amino acids. Per germline, CDR1 SGHDT and CDR2 YYEEEE. The CDR3 nucleotides read TGTGCCAGCAGCGGCACCGGACACGAATCTAGCACAGATACGCAGTATTTT. Protein: CASSGTGHESSTDTQYF.

This clonotype has at least ten counts. V usage is TRBV18 and J usage is TRBJ2-3; 12 nucleotides match TRBD1. CDR3 length equals 18 residues. CDR1 and CDR2 from the germline V gene are KGHSH and LQKENI. J was trimmed by 1 base and V by 3 bases; bases with no gene match: 8. In DNA, the CDR3 is TGTGCCAGCTCACCCACACCGGGACAGGGGGCCGGCACAGATACGCAGTATTTT. This gives the protein CASSPTPGQGAGTDTQYF.

The chain has TRBV30 and TRBJ2-3; D remains unclear. Germline-derived CDR1 and CDR2 are GTSNPN and SVGIG (reference sequence). V lost 0 bases and J lost 1, with 5 bases in between. The CDR3 loop spans 13 amino acids. CDR3 protein: CAWSVKGTDTQYF. The DNA of the CDR3 is TGTGCCTGGAGTGTAAAGGGCACAGATACGCAGTATTTT.

This clonotype turned up a few times. J is TRBJ2-1 and V is TRBV6-2 or TRBV6-3; no definite D call. Deletions cut 6 bases from V and 4 bases from J, with 10 bases between. CDR3 length equals 13 residues. Per germline, CDR1 MNHEY and CDR2 SVGEGT. The CDR3 loop is CASRGYRYNEQFF. The DNA of the CDR3 is TGTGCCAGCAGGGGGTACCGTTACAATGAGCAGTTCTTC.

This clonotype has more than one count but fewer than ten. The chain links TRBV10-3 to TRBJ2-2, with D possibly being TRBD2 (6 bases). There are 16 residues in the CDR3. CDR1 is ENHRY, CDR2 SYGVKD, per germline. The ends were cut back, 6 bases at V and 2 bases at J, with 16 bases in the middle. The CDR3 loop reads CAISPAAGLNTGELFF. In nucleotides, the CDR3 is TGTGCCATCAGCCCGGCTGCGGGGCTAAACACCGGGGAGCTGTTTTTT.

This clonotype was observed at least ten times. The V gene is TRBV5-1, the J gene TRBJ2-3, with D maybe TRBD2 (7 bases). Germline V lookup: CDR1 SGHRS, CDR2 YFSETQ. This CDR3 has 16 residues. V lost 4 bases and J 5 bases, leaving 20 bases between the germline ends. The CDR3 bases are TGCGCCAGCAGCAATCTAGCGGAGGGGGGTGGAGATACGCAGTATTTT. It yields the protein CASSNLAEGGGDTQYF.

This sequence joins TRBV5-1 and TRBJ2-1, with 9 positions matching TRBD2. V shed 4 bases and J 10 bases; nucleotides not matched to a gene: 9. CDR3 size: 14 residues. Germline CDR1 reads SGHRS; CDR2 reads YFSETQ. The CDR3 protein is CASSLLVSGREQFF. Written as DNA, the CDR3 is TGCGCCAGCAGCCTACTTGTGAGCGGGAGGGAGCAGTTCTTC.

The V gene is TRBV24-1, the J gene TRBJ2-7; 7 bases match TRBD2. Germline CDR1 KGHDR, CDR2 SFDVKD. This CDR3 comprises 17 residues. V trimming: 0 bases; J trimming: 3 bases; junction bases outside the gene matches: 10. CDR3 in DNA: TGTGCCACCAGTGATTTGGAATCCCAGCGGGGTCGCTACGAGCAGTACTTC. Its protein product is CATSDLESQRGRYEQYF.

This rearrangement joins TRBV19 to TRBJ2-2, with 7 nucleotides matching TRBD1. The CDR3 consists of 14 residues. V lost 9 bases to trimming and J lost 7 bases; unmatched junction nucleotides: 11. Germline assignment: CDR1 LNHDA and CDR2 SQIVND (reference sequence). The CDR3 DNA reads as TGTGCCAGCATCGGGACAGTGCGGGTCGGGGAGCTGTTTTTT. Protein: CASIGTVRVGELFF.

This clonotype showed up just a few times. The V and J genes are TRBV6-5 and TRBJ1-1; unclear D gene. Trimming stripped 4 bases from V and 0 bases from J, with 6 bases between. CDR1 and CDR2 from the germline V gene are MNHEY and SVGAGI. There are 13 residues in the CDR3. The CDR3 protein is CASSSIMNTEAFF. CDR3 nucleotides: TGTGCCAGCAGTTCGATTATGAACACTGAAGCTTTCTTT.

There are a few counts of this clonotype. The chain joins TRBV27 to TRBJ2-7; 9 bases are a match to TRBD2. The V gene's germline CDR1 is MNHEY and CDR2 SMNVEV (reference sequence). Trimming cost V 5 bases and J 2 bases; bases outside gene matches: 7. The CDR3 length is 15 residues. The CDR3 sequence: CASSPGLARTYEQYF. CDR3 DNA: TGTGCCAGCAGTCCTGGACTAGCGAGGACCTACGAGCAGTACTTC.

The table lists this clonotype with a few counts. The rearrangement uses TRBV6-2 or TRBV6-3 and TRBJ1-5; D is perhaps TRBD1 (6 bases). The CDR3 loop spans 15 amino acids. Germline CDR1 reads MNHEY; CDR2 reads SVGEGT. The V end was cut by 2 bases, the J end by 3 bases, with 11 bases between. Here the CDR3 DNA reads TGTGCCAGCAGTTACACCCACAGGGTCAATCAGCCCCAGCATTTT. Protein sequence: CASSYTHRVNQPQHF.

The chain carries TRBV2 and TRBJ2-3; TRBD2 matches at 11 bases. The CDR3 covers 18 residues. Trimming removed 6 bases from V and 1 base from J; junction bases left unmatched: 12. Germline V gene data show CDR1 as SNHLY and CDR2 as FYNNEI. The CDR3 loop is CASSLLRGTSGGTDTQYF. CDR3 DNA: TGTGCCAGCAGCCTTCTTCGGGGGACTAGCGGTGGCACAGATACGCAGTATTTT.

This clonotype was detected only a few times. V usage is TRBV20-1 and J usage is TRBJ2-2, with 7 bases matching TRBD1. CDR3 length: 16 residues. Trimming at V came to 6 bases and at J to 1 base, leaving 11 bases not matched to a gene. CDR1 and CDR2 from the germline V gene are DFQATT and SNEGSKA (reference sequence). CDR3 protein: CSASPRDRVNTGELFF. The CDR3 coding sequence is TGCAGTGCCAGTCCCCGGGACAGAGTGAACACCGGGGAGCTGTTTTTT.

This clonotype was recorded many times. An end of the junction differs from the germline gene, which may be a read error. The genes are TRBV5-1 and TRBJ2-7, with 7 bases fitting TRBD1. This CDR3 comprises 14 residues. CDR1 is SGHRS, CDR2 YFSETQ, per germline. CDR3 in amino acids: CATNDGDRGSLFHF. CDR3 bases: TGCGCCACCAACGACGGGGACAGAGGGTCCCTTTTTCACTTC.

This clonotype was seen a handful of times. This chain links TRBV10-3 with TRBJ2-6; D could derive from TRBD1 or TRBD2 (6 bases each). CDR1 and CDR2 (germline): ENHRY, SYGVKD. This CDR3 comprises 16 residues. V shed 4 bases and J shed 4 bases, with 14 bases lying between them. CDR3 nucleotide sequence: TGTGCCATCAGTGGAGGAGGGGGTTCGGGGGCCAACGTCCTGACTTTC. This sequence encodes CAISGGGGSGANVLTF.

The table lists this clonotype with many counts. The chain links TRBV12-3 or TRBV12-4 to TRBJ2-1; D may be TRBD1 or TRBD2 (6 bases each). With 0 bases removed from V and 3 bases from J, the gap between germline ends came to 9 bases. The CDR3 runs 15 residues. CDR3 amino acids: CASSLAGGYYNEQFF. In nucleotides, the CDR3 is TGTGCCAGCAGTTTAGCGGGGGGCTACTACAATGAGCAGTTCTTC.

The genes are TRBV6-1 and TRBJ1-2; 8 bases are shared with TRBD1. CDR3 length: 14 residues. Germline V gene data show CDR1 as MNHNS and CDR2 as SASEGT. V trimming: 4 bases; J trimming: 2 bases; junction bases outside the gene matches: 3. The CDR3 loop is CASSVGTGNYGYTF. CDR3 DNA sequence: TGTGCCAGCAGTGTCGGGACAGGCAACTATGGCTACACCTTC.

The V gene is TRBV24-1, the J gene TRBJ2-1, with 7 nucleotides matching TRBD1. The CDR3 sequence is 15 residues long. The germline CDR1 and CDR2 sequences are KGHDR and SFDVKD. With 3 bases clipped from V and 5 bases from J, the junction kept 6 bases outside the gene matches. In DNA, the CDR3 is TGTGCCACCAGTGATCCCCGGACAGGTGACAATGAGCAGTTCTTC. It specifies CATSDPRTGDNEQFF.

A note on this clonotype: One end of the junction fails to match germline, which may point to a read error. The V and J genes are TRBV6-5 and TRBJ2-2, with TRBD1 matching 9 bases. Germline V gene lookup returns CDR1 MNHEY and CDR2 SVGAGI. This CDR3 comprises 15 residues. CDR3 region: CASSLTGGNTGEPFF. DNA of the CDR3: TGTGCCAGCAGTTTGACAGGGGGGAACACCGGGGAGCCGTTTTTT.

This clonotype was detected only a few times. V gene TRBV29-1 combines with J gene TRBJ2-7; D gene ambiguous. This CDR3 is 16 amino acids long. Trimming took 0 bases from V and 6 from J, leaving 21 bases between them. The germline gives CDR1 SQVTM, CDR2 ANQGSEA. CDR3 in DNA: TGCAGCGTTGAAGATGGTTGGTCTCCGGGTTTGGGCGAGCAGTACTTC. It is translated as CSVEDGWSPGLGEQYF.

This sequence joins TRBV7-2 and TRBJ2-3; TRBD2 matches at 12 bases. CDR3 length: 16 amino acids. J was trimmed by 6 bases and V by 5 bases; bases with no gene match: 9. Germline assignment: CDR1 SGHTA and CDR2 FQGNSA. The CDR3, as DNA: TGTGCCAGCAGCATGGCCGGACTAGCGGGGAGGGATACGCAGTATTTT. Its translation: CASSMAGLAGRDTQYF.

This clonotype has ten or more counts. V gene TRBV20-1 combines with J gene TRBJ2-5, with D possibly being TRBD2 (5 bases). V dropped 0 bases and J dropped 1 base, with 15 bases sitting between them. Germline values: CDR1 DFQATT, CDR2 SNEGSKA (reference sequence). This CDR3 is built from 16 residues. Here the CDR3 DNA reads TGCAGTGCTAGAGACCTGGGTTCGGGGTCCCAAGAGACCCAGTACTTC. This translates into CSARDLGSGSQETQYF.

This clonotype was recorded at least ten times. This sequence joins TRBV20-1 and TRBJ2-2; 11 nucleotides line up with TRBD2. Germline CDR1 and CDR2: DFQATT and SNEGSKA (reference sequence). The CDR3 runs 15 residues. V dropped 1 base and J dropped 7; count of bases not matched to a gene: 5. CDR3 sequence (DNA): TGCAGTGCTAGAGGTAGCGGGAGGGCCAGCGGGGAGCTGTTTTTT. Encoded protein: CSARGSGRASGELFF.